Each of the 20 T cell receptor beta chains below was sequenced from the same sample in a study of T cells after yellow fever vaccination (dated by TCRdb to about 2019). Libraries were prepared through 5' RACE. Sequencer: Illumina HiSeq 2500. Through fastp at Q25 and MiXCR, TCRdb rebuilt clones from the public reads, retaining in-frame beta chains. Rows with one shared CDR3 protein collapse into an entry with the most common genes and DNA. This sample comprises hundreds of thousands of distinct CDR3 sequences, 10% to 15% of them detected only once. The ten top clones hold 15% of the sample. The sample's treatment or condition label, decoded: live attenuated yellow fever vaccine strain. Sequencing was performed on PBMCs, taken on the day of the yellow fever booster vaccination. These receptors were collected from a man aged 30 to 39 who received the YFV17D yellow fever vaccine.

V is TRBV5-1 and J is TRBJ2-1; D unclear. CDR3 length: 15 amino acids. Germline CDR1 and CDR2: SGHRS and YFSETQ. Trimming took 2 bases from V and 1 from J, leaving 10 bases between them. For the CDR3, the DNA is TGCGCCAGCAGCTTAGAATCGGTGTCCTACAATGAGCAGTTCTTC. Translated, it gives CASSLESVSYNEQFF.

This clonotype showed up just a few times. This chain connects TRBV7-2 to TRBJ2-4; tentative D call: TRBD2 (5 bases). This CDR3 is built from 15 residues. Trimming stripped 5 bases from V and 1 base from J, with 12 bases between. Germline V CDR1 and CDR2: SGHTA, FQGNSA. Here the CDR3 DNA reads TGTGCCAGCAGCCCTTCGGGGTGGGCCAAAAACATTCAGTACTTC. It translates to CASSPSGWAKNIQYF.

The chain has TRBV25-1 and TRBJ1-2; D remains ambiguous. Trimming stripped 3 bases from V and 7 bases from J, with 9 bases between. The CDR3 totals 12 residues. The germline V gene has CDR1 MGHDK and CDR2 SYGVNS. The CDR3 sequence is CASSDSGFGYTF. The CDR3 nucleotides are TGTGCCAGCAGTGACTCCGGTTTTGGCTACACCTTC.

The table lists this clonotype with a few counts. The chain joins TRBV2 to TRBJ2-1; 7 positions agree with TRBD2. Trimming cost V 7 bases and J 6 bases; bases outside gene matches: 6. Germline CDR1 reads SNHLY; CDR2 reads FYNNEI. The CDR3 spans 13 residues. Here the CDR3 DNA reads TGTGCCAGCACTGGAGGACTAGTCAATGAGCAGTTCTTC. It encodes CASTGGLVNEQFF.

In its sample, this clonotype was seen a few times. The genes are TRBV7-3 and TRBJ2-2, with a possible D match to TRBD2 (5 bases). The V gene lost 4 bases and the J gene lost 7 bases, with 13 bases spanning the gap. CDR3 length: 14 amino acids. Per the germline V gene, CDR1 is SGHTA and CDR2 is FQGTGA. CDR3 loop: CASSSRGWDGELFF. The CDR3 coding sequence is TGTGCCAGCAGCTCCCGGGGATGGGACGGGGAGCTGTTTTTT.

For the CDR3, the DNA is TGCGCCAGCAGCTTGGGGGACACCTTCTACGAGCAGTACTTC. Its translation is CASSLGDTFYEQYF. V is TRBV5-1 and J is TRBJ2-7, with D perhaps matching TRBD1 (6 bases). The CDR3 totals 14 residues. V gave up 0 bases and J gave up 3 bases, with 10 bases separating them. Germline CDR1 SGHRS, CDR2 YFSETQ.

This chain joins TRBV5-1 and TRBJ2-7, with D possibly being TRBD1 or TRBD2 (6 bases each). Deletions cut 3 bases from V and 7 bases from J, with 23 bases between. Germline loops: CDR1 SGHRS, CDR2 YFSETQ. This CDR3 region has 16 residues. The CDR3 reads CASSYNPGHGTSEQYF. CDR3 DNA sequence: TGCGCCAGCAGCTATAACCCGGGACACGGGACTTCGGAGCAGTACTTC.

The sample holds a few counts of this clonotype. This chain connects TRBV28 to TRBJ2-7; 10 bases fit TRBD2. The J segment lost 3 bases and the V segment lost 3 bases, leaving 5 bases of the junction unmatched. Germline CDR1 and CDR2: MDHEN and SYDVKM. The CDR3 extends over 15 amino acids. The CDR3, as DNA: TGTGCCAGCAGTTTTCAAACTAGCGGGAACTACGAGCAGTACTTC. Its translation: CASSFQTSGNYEQYF. Combining the CDR3 with reference TRBV28 and TRBJ2-7 gives the whole variable domain DVKVTQSSRYLVKRTGEKVFLECVQDMDHENMFWYRQDPGLGLRLIYFSYDVKMKEKGDIPEGYSVSREKKERFSLILESASTNQTSMYLCASSFQTSGNYEQYFGPGTRLTVT.

This clonotype was detected ten times or more. V and J are TRBV7-3 and TRBJ2-2; D gene ambiguous. CDR1 is SGHTA, CDR2 FQGTGA, per germline. The CDR3 extends over 14 amino acids. The germline V and J ends were trimmed by 6 bases and 6 bases, with 14 bases remaining between them. CDR3: CASRQTPGSGELFF. In DNA, the CDR3 is TGTGCCAGCAGACAGACCCCTGGCTCCGGGGAGCTGTTTTTT.

This clonotype was counted only a few times. V is TRBV19 and J is TRBJ2-7; possible D gene TRBD2, 5 bases. V was clipped by 3 bases and J by 2 bases, with 14 bases between them. The CDR3 spans 15 residues. CDR1 is LNHDA and CDR2 is SQIVND in the germline V gene (reference sequence). In nucleotides, the CDR3 is TGTGCCAGTAGTATTCCGGGATACTCAACCTACGAGCAGTACTTC. As protein: CASSIPGYSTYEQYF.

This clonotype was seen a few times. V usage is TRBV29-1 and J usage is TRBJ2-1, with 9 positions matching TRBD2. Germline assignment: CDR1 SQVTM and CDR2 ANQGSEA. This CDR3 is 14 amino acids long. After removal of 3 bases from V and 9 bases from J, the junction contained 9 bases not matched to a gene. CDR3 nucleotides: TGCAGCGTTGAGGAATTAGCGGGAGCTCGTGAGCAGTTCTTC. It specifies CSVEELAGAREQFF.

This chain links TRBV5-1 with TRBJ2-1; maybe TRBD2 (6 bases). Germline CDR1 is SGHRS and CDR2 is YFSETQ. The CDR3 is 16 amino acids. Trimming shortened V by 0 bases and J by 0 bases, and 10 bases separated the two germline ends. The CDR3 bases are TGCGCCAGCAGCTTGGTCGGGGGTGGCTCCTACAATGAGCAGTTCTTC. Encoded protein: CASSLVGGGSYNEQFF.

The sample holds a few counts of this clonotype. The chain has TRBV5-5 and TRBJ2-1; D gene ambiguous. In germline, CDR1 is SGHKS, CDR2 YYEKEE (reference sequence). This CDR3 region has 16 residues. V shed 0 bases and J shed 3 bases, with 13 bases lying between them. Here the CDR3 reads CASSLEGPHDYNEQFF. The CDR3 nucleotides read TGTGCCAGCAGCTTGGAAGGACCCCATGACTACAATGAGCAGTTCTTC.

V gene TRBV30 combines with J gene TRBJ2-1, with 10 nucleotides matching TRBD2. CDR1 is GTSNPN and CDR2 is SVGIG in the germline V gene (reference sequence). With V trimmed by 2 bases and J by 4 bases, 5 bases remained unmatched. This CDR3 comprises 15 residues. The CDR3 sequence is CAWSPSGRKYNEQFF. The CDR3 DNA reads as TGTGCCTGGAGTCCTAGCGGGAGAAAGTACAATGAGCAGTTCTTC. The variable domain in full, with the rest retrieved from reference TRBV30 and TRBJ2-1, is SQTIHQWPATLVQPVGSPLSLECTVEGTSNPNLYWYRQAAGRGLQLLFYSVGIGQISSEVPQNLSASRPQDRQFILSSKKLLLSDSGFYLCAWSPSGRKYNEQFFGPGTRLTVL.

As for this clonotype: At one end the junction does not follow the germline gene, possibly because of a read error. The chain couples TRBV20-1 to TRBJ2-1; 8 bases line up with TRBD2. The CDR3 contains 13 residues. Germline-derived CDR1 and CDR2 are DFQATT and SNEGSKA (reference sequence). The CDR3 reads CSATSGLNNGQFF. In nucleotides, the CDR3 is TGCAGTGCTACTAGCGGGCTCAACAATGGGCAGTTCTTC.

This clonotype was counted a single time. This chain uses TRBV5-6 with TRBJ1-6, with 7 positions matching TRBD1. The CDR3 consists of 15 residues. J was trimmed by 7 bases and V by 3 bases; bases with no gene match: 7. The germline gives CDR1 SGHDT, CDR2 YYEEEE. The chain's CDR3 is CASSYRTGRNSPLHF. CDR3 bases: TGTGCCAGCAGCTACCGGACAGGTCGCAATTCACCCCTCCACTTT.

Only a few counts were recorded for this clonotype. This chain uses TRBV24-1 with TRBJ2-5; 9 positions match TRBD2. The V gene's germline CDR1 is KGHDR and CDR2 SFDVKD. J was trimmed by 5 bases and V by 8 bases; bases with no gene match: 20. This CDR3 has 18 amino acids. The CDR3, as DNA: TGTGCCACCATGGCTCGGGTACAGCCGAGCGGGAGGTTCGAGACCCAGTACTTC. It translates to CATMARVQPSGRFETQYF.

Details on this clonotype: One end of the junction varies from germline; a read error may be responsible. The genes are TRBV11-2 and TRBJ2-1; possibly TRBD1 for D (6 bases). Germline V CDR1 and CDR2: SGHAT, FQNNGV. The CDR3 has 14 residues. The CDR3 DNA reads TGTGCCAGCAGCTGGACAGACTCCAACAATGAGCAGTTCTTC. It translates to CASSWTDSNNEQFF.

The chain uses TRBV20-1 and TRBJ1-3; D perhaps matches TRBD1 (5 bases). The ends were cut back, 4 bases at V and 4 bases at J, with 11 bases in the middle. The length of the CDR3 is 13 residues. Germline V lookup: CDR1 DFQATT, CDR2 SNEGSKA (reference sequence). The CDR3 region is CSATETGGNTIYF. CDR3 nucleotide sequence: TGCAGTGCTACCGAAACAGGAGGAAACACCATATATTTT.

V and J are TRBV10-1 and TRBJ2-5, with a tentative D call TRBD2 (6 bases). The CDR3 length is 14 residues. Germline CDR1 and CDR2: WNHNN and SYGVQD (reference sequence). Between the trimmed V and J ends, which lost 3 bases and 2 bases, there was a span of 10 bases. Here the CDR3 reads CASSEPGDQETQYF. CDR3 nucleotide sequence: TGCGCCAGCAGTGAACCGGGAGATCAAGAGACCCAGTACTTC.